These T cell receptor beta chains were read from a single sample in a study of shared clonotypes between healthy human individuals. TCRdb's table, derived via immunoSEQ multiplex PCR, lists solely in-frame clones and lacks some. The data hold roughly 2.1 million clones, with 85% to 95% observed a single time. Sequencing was performed on naive CD8+ T cells from PBMCs. The receptors shown here come from a man aged 18-30 years in good health. Some clones in this sample may be carry-over from other donors' samples. The CDR3 runs from the conserved cysteine through the conserved F or W. A D gene is named only where the DNA matches it firmly. Part of the rows lack a size; the others show once, few, many or a class for expanded clones.

D gene: -
J gene: TRBJ2-7
V gene: TRBV28
clone size: once
CDR3 protein: CASSRAPAAYEQYF
CDR3 DNA: TGTGCCAGCAGTCGCGCGCCCGCAGCCTACGAGCAGTACTTC

D gene: -
J gene: TRBJ2-7
V gene: TRBV28
clone size: -
CDR3 protein: CASSFRANEQYF
CDR3 DNA: TGTGCCAGCAGTTTCCGGGCTAACGAGCAGTACTTC

D gene: -
J gene: TRBJ2-1
V gene: TRBV27
clone size: -
CDR3 protein: CASRVSRTFEQFF
CDR3 DNA: TGTGCCAGCAGGGTATCAAGGACATTTGAGCAGTTCTTC

D gene: -
J gene: TRBJ1-4
V gene: TRBV29-1
clone size: few
CDR3 protein: CSATHGPRSYEKLFF
CDR3 DNA: TGCAGCGCTACGCATGGACCTCGATCGTATGAAAAACTGTTTTTT

D gene: -
J gene: TRBJ2-1
V gene: TRBV30
clone size: -
CDR3 protein: CAWDPGLMYSEQFF
CDR3 DNA: TGTGCCTGGGACCCGGGATTAATGTACAGTGAGCAGTTCTTC

D gene: -
J gene: TRBJ2-7
V gene: TRBV28
clone size: -
CDR3 protein: CASGTVAYEQYF
CDR3 DNA: TGTGCCAGCGGGACCGTTGCCTACGAGCAGTACTTC

D gene: TRBD1
J gene: TRBJ2-7
V gene: TRBV28
clone size: -
CDR3 protein: CASSTSRDRSYEQYF
CDR3 DNA: TGTGCCAGCAGTACCTCCCGGGACAGATCCTACGAGCAGTACTTC

D gene: -
J gene: TRBJ2-1
V gene: TRBV19
clone size: -
CDR3 protein: CASSTGGLYNEQFF
CDR3 DNA: TGTGCCAGTAGTACGGGCGGCCTTTACAATGAGCAGTTCTTC

D gene: -
J gene: TRBJ2-7
V gene: TRBV11-1
clone size: -
CDR3 protein: CASSLGDGTATYEQYF
CDR3 DNA: TGTGCCAGCAGCTTAGGTGACGGGACGGCGACCTACGAGCAGTACTTC

D gene: -
J gene: TRBJ2-7
V gene: TRBV6-1
clone size: -
CDR3 protein: CASSERKVVQGSYEQYF
CDR3 DNA: TGTGCCAGCAGTGAAAGGAAGGTGGTACAGGGCTCCTACGAGCAGTACTTC

D gene: -
J gene: TRBJ1-2
V gene: TRBV9
clone size: -
CDR3 protein: CASSVGKGGYGYTF
CDR3 DNA: TGTGCCAGCAGCGTAGGGAAAGGGGGCTATGGCTACACCTTC

D gene: -
J gene: TRBJ2-1
V gene: TRBV7-8
clone size: -
CDR3 protein: CGVRPSYNEQFF
CDR3 DNA: TGTGGTGTCCGACCATCCTACAATGAGCAGTTCTTC

D gene: -
J gene: TRBJ2-7
V gene: TRBV4-1
clone size: -
CDR3 protein: CASSLFRGTADEQYF
CDR3 DNA: TGCGCCAGCAGCCTCTTCCGGGGCACAGCGGACGAGCAGTACTTC